The TCR beta chain under discussion was sequenced for a study of blood T cells in healthy people across ages. The second PCR ran roughly 6 to 12 cycles with a sample-barcoded 5' primer and J-beta primers. TCRdb itself ran the 5' RACE reads through MiXCR, one entry per CDR3 protein. Of about 640,000 distinct CDR3 sequences in the sample, roughly 50% are singletons; the top ten hold more than 35%. This CDR3 is built from 15 residues. J lost 1 base, V lost 5 bases, and 6 bases had no gene match. Study-level results: Estimated diversity across one million T cells was deemed an underestimate.

In this sample, this clonotype turned up a few times. No antigen is known for it. The sequence was obtained from a man aged 55 to 70 in good health. The gene calls are TRBV12-3 or TRBV12-4 and TRBJ2-5; 8 bases are a match to TRBD1. The sequenced material came from blood. The DNA for the CDR3 is TGTGCCAGCAGTCCCGGGACAGGCATCCAAGAGACCCAGTACTTC. Protein: CASSPGTGIQETQYF.